The rows below give T cell receptor beta chains drawn from one sample of a study of CD8 T cells in Susac syndrome. TCRdb re-derived calls from the immunoSEQ multiplex PCR reads in MiXCR, one entry per CDR3 protein. The repertoire holds under 200,000 distinct CDR3 sequences, approximately 94% seen once, with 0.098% in the top ten. Source material: CD4+ T cells from PBMCs. The receptors here all came from a human donor with Susac syndrome. Each CDR3 is given with its conserved first and last residue. A D gene is named only where the DNA matches it firmly. Not all rows give a size; the values are once, few, many and, for expanded clones, a class.

. | TRBJ1-4 | . | TRBV3-1 | CASSQDRGAGRKLFF | TGTGCCAGCAGCCAAGATCGAGGGGCAGGTCGGAAACTGTTTTTT
. | TRBJ2-7 | TRBD1 | TRBV4-2 | CASSPRDRDYEQYF | TGTGCCAGCAGCCCCCGGGACAGAGACTACGAGCAGTACTTC
. | TRBJ1-1 | . | TRBV5-1 | CASSLVATGSDTEAFF | TGCGCCAGCAGCTTGGTCGCTACAGGGTCGGACACTGAAGCTTTCTTT
. | TRBJ1-2 | . | TRBV12-3/TRBV12-4 | CASSLASHYGYTF | TGTGCCAGCAGTTTAGCGTCCCACTATGGCTACACCTTC
. | TRBJ2-1 | TRBD1 | TRBV29-1 | CSVTGTVQNNEQFF | TGCAGCGTAACCGGGACAGTCCAAAACAATGAGCAGTTCTTC
. | TRBJ2-4 | . | TRBV27 | CASSEVAKNIQYF | TGTGCCAGCAGCGAAGTAGCCAAAAACATTCAGTACTTC
. | TRBJ1-5 | . | TRBV5-6 | CASSLRGRYSNQPQHF | TGTGCCAGCAGCTTGCGGGGGAGATATAGCAATCAGCCCCAGCATTTT
. | TRBJ1-1 | TRBD1 | TRBV9 | CASSVGGTGWTEAFF | TGTGCCAGCAGCGTTGGCGGGACAGGGTGGACTGAAGCTTTCTTT
. | TRBJ1-4 | . | TRBV7-9 | CASSPSKGEKLFF | TGTGCCAGCAGTCCTAGCAAGGGGGAAAAACTGTTTTTT
. | TRBJ2-1 | TRBD1 | TRBV5-1 | CASSLESGGYNEQFF | TGCGCCAGCAGCTTGGAGTCAGGGGGCTACAATGAGCAGTTCTTC
. | TRBJ1-2 | . | TRBV7-6 | CASSSDTRGASGGYTF | TGTGCCAGCAGCTCAGATACCAGGGGCGCCAGTGGGGGCTACACCTTC
. | TRBJ2-3 | . | TRBV27 | CASSPLGGSTDTQYF | TGTGCCAGCAGTCCCCTCGGGGGAAGCACAGATACGCAGTATTTT
once | TRBJ2-5 | TRBD1 | TRBV24-1 | CATSDPGTGGQETQYF | TGTGCCACCAGTGACCCCGGGACAGGGGGACAAGAGACCCAGTACTTC
. | TRBJ1-1 | . | TRBV29-1 | CSVEAGSDTEAFF | TGCAGCGTTGAAGCGGGTTCGGACACTGAAGCTTTCTTT
once | TRBJ1-1 | . | TRBV18 | CASSPKGSGEAFF | TGTGCCAGCTCGCCGAAGGGCTCTGGTGAAGCTTTCTTT
. | TRBJ1-2 | . | TRBV5-6 | CASSPKTAGRFYGYTF | TGTGCCAGCAGCCCGAAGACAGCCGGCCGATTCTATGGCTACACCTTC
. | TRBJ2-7 | TRBD2 | TRBV20-1 | CSADLERGAYEQYF | TGCAGTGCCGACCTGGAACGGGGGGCCTACGAGCAGTACTTC
. | TRBJ2-3 | . | TRBV4-1 | CASSQAPNFPPQYF | TGCGCCAGCAGCCAAGCCCCTAACTTCCCGCCGCAGTATTTT
. | TRBJ2-3 | TRBD2 | TRBV5-6 | CASSRDYRRTDTQYF | TGTGCCAGCAGCCGGGACTACCGAAGGACAGATACGCAGTATTTT
. | TRBJ2-2 | TRBD1 | TRBV11-2 | CASSPLRGPGTGELFF | TGTGCCAGCAGCCCACTCAGGGGGCCGGGCACCGGGGAGCTGTTTTTT
. | TRBJ2-2 | . | TRBV25-1 | CASSALGVTGELFF | TGTGCCAGCAGTGCCCTGGGGGTCACCGGGGAGCTGTTTTTT